Below, 31 T cell receptor beta chains from the same sample are listed, as sequenced in a study of PD-1 blockade in classical Hodgkin lymphoma. The protocol was immunoSEQ multiplex PCR, while the TCRdb copy is restricted to in-frame clones and leaves out a portion. The sample shows over 70,000 clones, roughly nine tenths of them seen only once. Relapses following autologous stem cell transplantation were seen in all patients, with brentuximab vedotin exposure varying. Source: peripheral blood mononuclear cells (PBMCs), taken at baseline. These receptors were taken from a human donor with classical Hodgkin lymphoma.

This chain links TRBV6-1 with TRBJ1-5; no clear D. The CDR3 has 13 residues. Trimming cost V 2 bases and J 5 bases, with 7 bases left between them. CDR1 and CDR2 from the germline V gene are MNHNS and SASEGT. The CDR3 DNA sequence: TGTGCCAGCAGTGAATCCCCGTATCAGCCCCAGCATTTT. Translating it yields CASSESPYQPQHF.

Written as DNA, the CDR3 is TGCAGCGTTTCAACTTTGACAGGGCAAGAGACCCAGTACTTC. Translating gives CSVSTLTGQETQYF. This chain uses TRBV29-1 with TRBJ2-5; 7 nucleotides match TRBD1. The CDR3 extends over 14 amino acids. With 5 bases clipped from V and 2 bases from J, the junction kept 8 bases outside the gene matches. Germline CDR1 and CDR2: SQVTM and ANQGSEA. The whole variable domain, remainder taken from reference TRBV29-1 and TRBJ2-5, is SAVISQKPSRDICQRGTSLTIQCQVDSQVTMMFWYRQQPGQSLTLIATANQGSEATYESGFVIDKFPISRPNLTFSTLTVSNMSPEDSSIYLCSVSTLTGQETQYFGPGTRLLVL.

This sequence joins TRBV4-1 and TRBJ2-1; 8 bases are a match to TRBD1. Germline CDR1 reads MGHRA; CDR2 reads YSYEKL. The trim removed 2 bases at V and 3 bases at J, leaving 6 bases unmatched. The CDR3 totals 16 residues. The CDR3 DNA sequence: TGCGCCAGCAGCCAATGGGCACAGGGGGTCTACAATGAGCAGTTCTTC. This codes for CASSQWAQGVYNEQFF.

DNA of the CDR3: TGTGCCGTTTCCGGGGCAGCTCCTCTGCACGAGCAGTACTTC. This codes for CAVSGAAPLHEQYF. This chain links TRBV10-3 with TRBJ2-7; D possibly uses TRBD1 or TRBD2 (5 bases each). The CDR3 runs 14 residues. Germline CDR1 reads ENHRY; CDR2 reads SYGVKD. Trimming shortened V by 11 bases and J by 5 bases, and 22 bases separated the two germline ends.

The chain is built from TRBV7-9 and TRBJ2-7; D assignment may be TRBD1 or TRBD2 (5 bases each). Deletions cut 2 bases from V and 5 bases from J, with 13 bases between. This CDR3 region has 14 residues. Germline V gene lookup returns CDR1 SEHNR and CDR2 FQNEAQ (reference sequence). CDR3 nucleotides: TGTGCCAGCAGCTTAACGGGGACCACGAACGAGCAGTACTTC. Protein sequence: CASSLTGTTNEQYF.

The chain recombines TRBV6-5 with TRBJ1-1; 7 bases agree with TRBD1. With 6 bases clipped from V and 3 bases from J, the junction kept 4 bases outside the gene matches. This CDR3 spans 13 amino acids. Per germline, CDR1 MNHEY and CDR2 SVGAGI. CDR3 DNA: TGTGCCAGCAGCGGGGACAGTGACACTGAAGCTTTCTTT. Protein: CASSGDSDTEAFF.

The J gene is TRBJ1-1, the V gene TRBV9; D remains ambiguous. V lost 5 bases to trimming and J lost 1 base, with 9 bases between them. Germline V gene lookup returns CDR1 SGDLS and CDR2 YYNGEE. The CDR3 loop spans 13 amino acids. CDR3: CASRERENTEAFF. The CDR3 DNA sequence: TGTGCCAGCAGAGAACGGGAGAACACTGAAGCTTTCTTT. The variable domain in full, completed from reference TRBV9 and TRBJ1-1, reads DSGVTQTPKHLITATGQRVTLRCSPRSGDLSVYWYQQSLDQGLQFLIQYYNGEERAKGNILERFSAQQFPDLHSELNLSSLELGDSALYFCASRERENTEAFFGQGTRLTVV.

The chain has TRBV7-9 and TRBJ2-1; 12 nucleotides match TRBD2. Looked up from germline, CDR1 is SEHNR and CDR2 is FQNEAQ (reference sequence). V trimming: 1 base; J trimming: 7 bases; junction bases outside the gene matches: 2. This CDR3 region has 15 residues. The chain's CDR3 is CASSLVTSGSNEQFF. CDR3 nucleotides: TGTGCCAGCAGCTTAGTGACTAGCGGGAGTAATGAGCAGTTCTTC. Based on the CDR3 plus reference TRBV7-9 and TRBJ2-1, the full variable domain is DTGVSQNPRHKITKRGQNVTFRCDPISEHNRLYWYRQTLGQGPEFLTYFQNEAQLEKSRLLSDRFSAERPKGSFSTLEIQRTEQGDSAMYLCASSLVTSGSNEQFFGPGTRLTVL.

The rearrangement links TRBV20-1 to TRBJ1-4; the match to TRBD1 covers 12 bases. CDR3 length: 11 residues. The germline gives CDR1 DFQATT, CDR2 SNEGSKA (reference sequence). The CDR3 DNA reads as TGCAGCGGGACAGGGGGCGAAAAACTGTTTTTT. Residues: CSGTGGEKLFF.

This clone occurred once. The rearrangement uses TRBV2 and TRBJ2-7; 10 bases are shared with TRBD2. CDR1 SNHLY and CDR2 FYNNEI come from the germline V gene. V shed 7 bases, J shed 3 bases, and the junction held 6 bases outside the gene matches. The CDR3 is made up of 14 amino acids. The CDR3 sequence is CASNPRTSGYEQYF. CDR3 nucleotides: TGTGCCAGCAACCCCCGGACTAGCGGCTACGAGCAGTACTTC.

The chain has TRBV6-6 and TRBJ1-1; D unclear. Germline CDR1 is MNHNY and CDR2 is SVGAGI (reference sequence). The CDR3 is 14 residues long. V shed 0 bases and J shed 2 bases, with 7 bases lying between them. This CDR3 reads CASSYSRVNTEAFF. The CDR3 DNA follows: TGTGCCAGCAGTTACTCGAGGGTCAACACTGAAGCTTTCTTT.

The chain uses TRBV11-2 and TRBJ2-5; 10 positions agree with TRBD2. CDR1 and CDR2 from the germline V gene are SGHAT and FQNNGV. Trimming took 3 bases from V and 3 from J; bases not matched to a gene: 13. The CDR3 covers 18 residues. The CDR3 bases are TGTGCCAGCAGCTTCGGACTAGCGGCTAGAAGGCTAAAAGAGACCCAGTACTTC. Amino acid sequence: CASSFGLAARRLKETQYF. The full variable domain, in which reference TRBV11-2 and TRBJ2-5 provide the parts outside the CDR3, is EAGVAQSPRYKIIEKRQSVAFWCNPISGHATLYWYQQILGQGPKLLIQFQNNGVVDDSQLPKDRFSAERLKGVDSTLKIQPAKLEDSAVYLCASSFGLAARRLKETQYFGPGTRLLVL.

J is TRBJ1-2 and V is TRBV7-8, with D tentatively TRBD1 (5 bases). CDR3 length equals 16 residues. Trimming removed 4 bases at V and 2 bases at J, with 17 bases between. Germline V gene sequence: CDR1 SGHVS, CDR2 FQNEAQ. The CDR3 is CASSSGGRRENYGYTF. The CDR3, as DNA: TGTGCCAGCAGCTCGGGGGGAAGAAGGGAGAACTATGGCTACACCTTC. The full variable domain, rest sourced from reference TRBV7-8 and TRBJ1-2, is GAGVSQSPRYKVAKRGQDVALRCDPISGHVSLFWYQQALGQGPEFLTYFQNEAQLDKSGLPSDRFFAERPEGSVSTLKIQRTQQEDSAVYLCASSSGGRRENYGYTFGSGTRLTVV.

The V call is TRBV4-1, the J call TRBJ2-1; no clear D. The CDR3 sequence is 15 residues long. Trimming pared 2 bases from V and 8 bases from J, leaving 16 bases between. The germline CDR1 and CDR2 sequences are MGHRA and YSYEKL. The CDR3 loop is CASSQQVGWFDEQFF. For the CDR3, the DNA is TGCGCCAGCAGCCAACAAGTGGGGTGGTTCGATGAGCAGTTCTTC.

In DNA form, the CDR3 reads TGTGCCAGCTCACCACCAGGCGCTGGGACAGGGACAGGAAACACCATATATTTT. Residues: CASSPPGAGTGTGNTIYF. The chain is built from TRBV18 and TRBJ1-3; 9 bases are shared with TRBD1. Unmatched junction bases numbered 10, after V lost 0 bases and J lost 4 bases. The CDR3 extends over 18 amino acids. Germline V gene lookup returns CDR1 KGHSH and CDR2 LQKENI.

As for this clone: The junction differs from germline at one of its ends, possibly a read error. The chain has TRBV20-1 and TRBJ2-7; 10 bases agree with TRBD2. Germline CDR1 reads DFQATT; CDR2 reads SNEGSKA (reference sequence). The CDR3 consists of 11 residues. The chain's CDR3 is CSARDLGTSVF. The CDR3 DNA reads as TGCAGTGCTAGAGATCTAGGGACTAGCGTCTTC.

The chain's CDR3 is CASSLGGVYGYTF. CDR3 sequence (DNA): TGCGCCAGCAGCCTAGGGGGGGTTTATGGCTACACCTTC. The gene calls are TRBV4-1 and TRBJ1-2; maybe TRBD1 (6 bases). CDR1 and CDR2 from the germline V gene are MGHRA and YSYEKL. The CDR3 sequence is 13 residues long. V was pared by 4 bases and J by 5 bases, with 11 bases between.

The rearrangement joins TRBV11-3 to TRBJ1-1; D is possibly TRBD1 (6 bases). The CDR3 is 14 amino acids. Trimming left V 5 bases short and J 6 bases short, with 16 bases between. Germline CDR1 and CDR2: SGHNT and YENEEA. The CDR3 here is CASSLSGGNSEAFF. The DNA of the CDR3 is TGTGCCAGCAGCCTATCCGGGGGCAACTCTGAAGCTTTCTTT.

This clone was detected only a few times. V is TRBV6-1 and J is TRBJ2-2; the D is unclear. Germline assignment: CDR1 MNHNS and CDR2 SASEGT. The length of the CDR3 is 14 residues. Trimming pared 6 bases from V and 4 bases from J, leaving 12 bases between. CDR3 nucleotide sequence: TGTGCCAGCAGAGACCCGTCCATCACCGGGGAGCTGTTTTTT. Its protein is CASRDPSITGELFF.

The V and J genes are TRBV5-4 and TRBJ1-1, with TRBD1 as a possible D gene (5 bases). The germline gives CDR1 SGHNT, CDR2 YYREEE (reference sequence). The germline V and J ends were trimmed by 0 bases and 7 bases, with 13 bases remaining between them. This CDR3 has 14 amino acids. The CDR3 sequence: CASSLGAGLDEAFF. CDR3 nucleotide sequence: TGTGCCAGCAGCTTGGGGGCAGGGCTGGATGAAGCTTTCTTT.

V usage is TRBV4-3 and J usage is TRBJ2-1; 13 nucleotides match TRBD2. J lost 7 bases, V lost 2 bases, and 5 bases had no gene match. Germline V CDR1 and CDR2: LGHNA, YSLEER. This CDR3 spans 16 amino acids. CDR3 coding DNA: TGCGCCAGCAGCCAAACAGGACTAGCGGGAGTTAATGAGCAGTTCTTC. Translating it yields CASSQTGLAGVNEQFF.

Only a few counts were recorded for this clone. The J gene is TRBJ1-2, the V gene TRBV10-3, with D hard to call. V gave up 0 bases and J gave up 5 bases, with 10 bases separating them. The germline V gene has CDR1 ENHRY and CDR2 SYGVKD. This CDR3 has 14 residues. DNA of the CDR3: TGTGCCATCAGTGAGTCGGCGCAGAGTTATGGCTACACCTTC. Translated: CAISESAQSYGYTF.

The gene calls are TRBV28 and TRBJ2-1, with TRBD2 identical over 12 bases. From germline, CDR1 is MDHEN and CDR2 SYDVKM. This CDR3 has 14 amino acids. With V trimmed by 6 bases and J by 10 bases, 7 bases remained unmatched. CDR3 sequence reads: CASRAGLAGGEQFF. CDR3 DNA sequence: TGTGCCAGCAGGGCGGGACTAGCGGGCGGGGAGCAGTTCTTC.

The V gene is TRBV2, the J gene TRBJ1-3; D may be TRBD1 (5 bases). CDR3 length: 12 residues. The V and J ends lost 8 bases and 8 bases respectively, with 13 bases between them. Germline values: CDR1 SNHLY, CDR2 FYNNEI. CDR3 DNA sequence: TGTGCCAGCTGCCCAGGGATAGACACCATATATTTT. Residues: CASCPGIDTIYF.

The rearrangement uses TRBV27 and TRBJ2-2; 10 nucleotides match TRBD1. V shed 5 bases and J 7 bases; nucleotides not matched to a gene: 7. Germline CDR1 reads MNHEY; CDR2 reads SMNVEV (reference sequence). CDR3 length equals 15 residues. CDR3 loop: CASSIRQGAGGELFF. CDR3 in DNA: TGTGCCAGCAGTATCCGACAGGGGGCCGGCGGGGAGCTGTTTTTT.

J is TRBJ2-7 and V is TRBV27, with D tentatively TRBD1 (6 bases). V was cut by 4 bases and J by 3 bases, with 10 bases left in between. Germline loops: CDR1 MNHEY, CDR2 SMNVEV (reference sequence). The CDR3 length is 13 residues. CDR3 amino acids: CASSYRAGYEQYF. The CDR3 bases are TGTGCCAGCAGTTACAGGGCAGGCTACGAGCAGTACTTC.

Here the CDR3 DNA reads TGCAGCGTTGCACCACAGGGCATGAACACTGAAGCTTTCTTT. It translates to CSVAPQGMNTEAFF. This rearrangement joins TRBV29-1 to TRBJ1-1; tentatively, D is TRBD1 (6 bases). The germline CDR1 and CDR2 sequences are SQVTM and ANQGSEA. Trimming left V 4 bases short and J 0 bases short, with 12 bases between. This CDR3 is 14 amino acids long. The full variable domain, in which reference TRBV29-1 and TRBJ1-1 provide the parts outside the CDR3, is SAVISQKPSRDICQRGTSLTIQCQVDSQVTMMFWYRQQPGQSLTLIATANQGSEATYESGFVIDKFPISRPNLTFSTLTVSNMSPEDSSIYLCSVAPQGMNTEAFFGQGTRLTVV.

The chain employs TRBV15 and TRBJ1-2, with D unresolved. The CDR3 consists of 14 residues. Germline V gene data show CDR1 as LNHNV and CDR2 as YYDKDF (reference sequence). The V end was cut by 1 base, the J end by 0 bases, with 6 bases between. The CDR3 DNA sequence: TGTGCCACCAGCAGAGGCACTTCTAACTATGGCTACACCTTC. Translating it yields CATSRGTSNYGYTF.

The chain couples TRBV14 to TRBJ2-5; D unresolved. Germline assignment: CDR1 SGHDN and CDR2 FVKESK. V gave up 4 bases and J gave up 7 bases, with 13 bases separating them. The CDR3 contains 13 residues. CDR3 coding DNA: TGTGCCAGCAGCCCCGGCGCCGCCAGGACCCAGTACTTC. Translated: CASSPGAARTQYF.

V and J are TRBV5-6 and TRBJ1-2, with a weak D call TRBD1 (5 bases). The CDR3 has 14 amino acids. CDR1 SGHDT and CDR2 YYEEEE come from the germline V gene. The V end was cut by 5 bases, the J end by 6 bases, with 17 bases between. The CDR3 reads CASSRRIGGNGYTF. The CDR3 DNA is TGTGCCAGCAGTCGGCGTATCGGGGGGAATGGCTACACCTTC.

This clone was picked up one time. As DNA, the CDR3 is TGTGCCTGGAGTGCGGGTACTGGAAACACCATATATTTT. It is translated as CAWSAGTGNTIYF. The rearrangement uses TRBV30 and TRBJ1-3; D is undetermined. Deletions cut 1 base from V and 2 bases from J, with 6 bases between. CDR1 is GTSNPN, CDR2 SVGIG, per germline (reference sequence). This CDR3 spans 13 amino acids.